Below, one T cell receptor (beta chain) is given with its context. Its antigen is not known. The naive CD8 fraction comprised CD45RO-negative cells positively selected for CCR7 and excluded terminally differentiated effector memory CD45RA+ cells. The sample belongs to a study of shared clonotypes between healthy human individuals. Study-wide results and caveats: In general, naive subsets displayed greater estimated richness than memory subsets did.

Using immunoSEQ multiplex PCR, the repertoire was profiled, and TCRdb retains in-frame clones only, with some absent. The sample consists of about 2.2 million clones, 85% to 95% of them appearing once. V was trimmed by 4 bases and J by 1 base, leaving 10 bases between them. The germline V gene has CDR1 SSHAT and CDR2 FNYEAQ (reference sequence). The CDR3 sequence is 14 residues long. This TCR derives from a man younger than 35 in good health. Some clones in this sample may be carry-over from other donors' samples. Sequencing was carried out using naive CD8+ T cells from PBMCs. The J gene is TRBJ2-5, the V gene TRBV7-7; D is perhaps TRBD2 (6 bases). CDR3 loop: CASSSRDFQETQYF. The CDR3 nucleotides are TGTGCCAGCAGCTCCCGGGACTTCCAAGAGACCCAGTACTTC.